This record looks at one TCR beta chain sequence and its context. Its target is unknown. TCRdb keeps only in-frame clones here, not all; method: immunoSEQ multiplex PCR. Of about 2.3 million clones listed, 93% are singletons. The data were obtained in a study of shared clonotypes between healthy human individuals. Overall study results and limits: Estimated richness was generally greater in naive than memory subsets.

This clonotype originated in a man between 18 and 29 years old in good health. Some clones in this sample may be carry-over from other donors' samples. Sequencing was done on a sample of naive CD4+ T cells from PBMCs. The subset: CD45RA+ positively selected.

CDR3 loop: CSVEEPGLAGNEQFF. The CDR3 bases are TGCAGCGTTGAAGAGCCGGGACTAGCGGGGAATGAGCAGTTCTTC. The rearrangement uses TRBV29-1 and TRBJ2-1, with 13 bases identical to TRBD2. Germline V gene data show CDR1 as SQVTM and CDR2 as ANQGSEA. This CDR3 has 15 residues. V was pared by 0 bases and J by 7 bases, with 3 bases of the junction left unmatched.